This T cell receptor beta chain appears in the sequencing data of a study of human T cells and chemical hapten exposure. At the level of the study: Per-sample variation in TCR yield stemmed mainly from small pooled library volume differences.

Concerning this clonotype: Its target is unknown.

In the original workflow: Samples had a median of approximately 89,000 TCRs, ranging 23,224 to 690,600. A single record per CDR3 protein comes from TCRdb applying MiXCR to the RACE reads. What appears here as the V and J calls and clone size reflects TCRdb's work, not the paper's. Here the sample spans around 260,000 distinct CDR3 sequences, approximately 8.4% being singletons. As for time point: pre-sensitization, week 0. The sample's treatment: therapeutic diphenylcyclopropenone sensitization with weekly scalp DPC. Study-level results: Compared with pre-sensitization or healthy control sets, expanded TCRs clustered more. The number of TCRs above 1 in 1000 frequency did not change after DPC sensitization.

This TCR was sampled from a woman between 40 and 55 years old with alopecia areata. Some clones in this sample may be carry-over from other donors' samples. This specimen was whole blood, taken in connection with sensitization to the hapten diphenylcyclopropenone (DPC).

The CDR3 is CASSTTGYTEAFF. CDR3 DNA: TGTGCCAGCAGCACCACAGGCTACACTGAAGCTTTCTTT. The rearrangement links TRBV7-6 to TRBJ1-1; a possible D gene is TRBD1 (5 bases). Between the trimmed V and J ends, which lost 5 bases and 3 bases, there was a span of 10 bases. This CDR3 spans 13 amino acids. CDR1 SGHVS and CDR2 FNYEAQ come from the germline V gene.